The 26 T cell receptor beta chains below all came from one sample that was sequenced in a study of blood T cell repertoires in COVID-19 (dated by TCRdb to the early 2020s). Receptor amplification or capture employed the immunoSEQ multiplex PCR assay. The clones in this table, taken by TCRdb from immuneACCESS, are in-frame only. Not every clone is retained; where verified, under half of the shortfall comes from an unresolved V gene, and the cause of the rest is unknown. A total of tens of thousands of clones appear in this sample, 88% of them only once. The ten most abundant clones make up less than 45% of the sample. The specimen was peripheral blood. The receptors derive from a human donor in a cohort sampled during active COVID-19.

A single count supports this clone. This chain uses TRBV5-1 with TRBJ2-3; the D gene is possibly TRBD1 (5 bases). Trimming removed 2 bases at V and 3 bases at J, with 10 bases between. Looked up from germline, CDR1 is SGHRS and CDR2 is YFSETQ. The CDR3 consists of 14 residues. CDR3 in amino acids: CASSFSGWTDTQYF. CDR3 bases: TGCGCCAGCAGCTTCTCAGGGTGGACAGATACGCAGTATTTT.

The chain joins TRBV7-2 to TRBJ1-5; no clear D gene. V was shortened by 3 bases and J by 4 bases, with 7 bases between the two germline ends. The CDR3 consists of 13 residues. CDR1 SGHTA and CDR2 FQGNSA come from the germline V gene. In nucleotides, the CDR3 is TGTGCCAGCAGCTTCAACAGAAATCAGCCCCAGCATTTT. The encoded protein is CASSFNRNQPQHF.

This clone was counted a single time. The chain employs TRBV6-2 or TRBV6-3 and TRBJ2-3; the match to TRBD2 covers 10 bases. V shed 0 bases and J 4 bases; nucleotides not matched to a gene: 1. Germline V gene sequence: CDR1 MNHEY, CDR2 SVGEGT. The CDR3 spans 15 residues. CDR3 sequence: CASSYSAGGPDTQYF. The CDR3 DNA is TGTGCCAGCAGTTACTCAGCGGGGGGGCCAGATACGCAGTATTTT.

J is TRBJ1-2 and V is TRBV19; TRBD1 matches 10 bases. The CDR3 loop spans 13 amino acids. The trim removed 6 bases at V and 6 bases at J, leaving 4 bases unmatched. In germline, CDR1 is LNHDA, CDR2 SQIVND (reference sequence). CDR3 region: CASRGQGSDGYTF. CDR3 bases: TGTGCCAGTAGGGGACAGGGGAGCGATGGCTACACCTTC.

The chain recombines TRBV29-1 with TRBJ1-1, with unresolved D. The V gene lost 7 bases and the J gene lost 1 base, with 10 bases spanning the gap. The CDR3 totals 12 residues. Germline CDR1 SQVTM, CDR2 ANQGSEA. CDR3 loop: CSALARNTEAFF. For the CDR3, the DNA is TGCAGCGCCCTGGCCCGGAACACTGAAGCTTTCTTT.

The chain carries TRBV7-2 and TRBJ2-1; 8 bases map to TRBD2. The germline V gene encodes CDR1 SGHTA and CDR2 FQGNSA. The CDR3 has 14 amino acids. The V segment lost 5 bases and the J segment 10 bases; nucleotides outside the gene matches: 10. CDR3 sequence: CASSPSSGEGEQFF. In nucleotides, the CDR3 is TGTGCCAGCAGCCCAAGTAGCGGGGAGGGGGAGCAGTTCTTC.

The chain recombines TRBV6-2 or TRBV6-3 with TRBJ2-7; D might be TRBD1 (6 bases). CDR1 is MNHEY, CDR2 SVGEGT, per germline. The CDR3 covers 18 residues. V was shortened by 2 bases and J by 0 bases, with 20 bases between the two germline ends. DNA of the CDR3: TGTGCCAGCAGTTACGCGGAGAACAGGGCCCGAATCTCCTACGAGCAGTACTTC. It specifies CASSYAENRARISYEQYF.

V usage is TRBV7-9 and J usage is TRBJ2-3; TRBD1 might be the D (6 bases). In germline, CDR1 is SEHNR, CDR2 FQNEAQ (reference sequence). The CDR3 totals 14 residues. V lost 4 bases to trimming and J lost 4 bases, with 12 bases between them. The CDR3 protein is CASSSRGAADTQYF. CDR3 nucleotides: TGTGCCAGCAGCTCCAGGGGAGCAGCAGATACGCAGTATTTT.

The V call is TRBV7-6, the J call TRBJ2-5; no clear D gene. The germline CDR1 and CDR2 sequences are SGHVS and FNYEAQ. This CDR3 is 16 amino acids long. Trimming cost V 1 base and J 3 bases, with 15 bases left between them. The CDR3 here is CASSLGISRLKETQYF. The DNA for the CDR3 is TGTGCCAGCAGCTTAGGCATTAGCCGCCTAAAAGAGACCCAGTACTTC.

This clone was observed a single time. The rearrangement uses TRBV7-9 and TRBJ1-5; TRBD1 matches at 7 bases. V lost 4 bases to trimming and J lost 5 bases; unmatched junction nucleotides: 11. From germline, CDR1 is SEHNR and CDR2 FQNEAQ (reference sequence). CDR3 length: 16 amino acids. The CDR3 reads CASSSGMTGSDQPQHF. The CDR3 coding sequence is TGTGCCAGCAGCTCAGGCATGACAGGGAGCGATCAGCCCCAGCATTTT. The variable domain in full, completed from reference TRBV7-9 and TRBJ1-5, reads DTGVSQNPRHKITKRGQNVTFRCDPISEHNRLYWYRQTLGQGPEFLTYFQNEAQLEKSRLLSDRFSAERPKGSFSTLEIQRTEQGDSAMYLCASSSGMTGSDQPQHFGDGTRLSIL.

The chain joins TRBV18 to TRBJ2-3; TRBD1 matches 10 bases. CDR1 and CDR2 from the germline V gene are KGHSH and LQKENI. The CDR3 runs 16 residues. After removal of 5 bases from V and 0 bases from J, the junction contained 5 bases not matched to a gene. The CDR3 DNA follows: TGTGCCAGCTCAGCAGGGACAGGGGCTAGCACAGATACGCAGTATTTT. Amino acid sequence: CASSAGTGASTDTQYF.

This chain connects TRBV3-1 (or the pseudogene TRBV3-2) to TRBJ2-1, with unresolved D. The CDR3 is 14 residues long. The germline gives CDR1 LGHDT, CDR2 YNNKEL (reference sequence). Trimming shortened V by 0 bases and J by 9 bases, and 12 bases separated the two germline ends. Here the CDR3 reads CASSQDQKPGEQFF. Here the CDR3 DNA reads TGTGCCAGCAGCCAAGATCAAAAACCGGGTGAGCAGTTCTTC.

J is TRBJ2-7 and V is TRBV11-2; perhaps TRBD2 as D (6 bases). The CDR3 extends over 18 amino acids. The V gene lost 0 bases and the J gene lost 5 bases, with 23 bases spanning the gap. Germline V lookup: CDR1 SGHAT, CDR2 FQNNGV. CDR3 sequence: CASSLDWGVSGVANEQYF. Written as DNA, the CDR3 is TGTGCCAGCAGCTTAGATTGGGGGGTGAGTGGGGTCGCTAACGAGCAGTACTTC.

CDR3 sequence reads: CASSLPGQTDSNQPQHF. CDR3 in DNA: TGTGCCAGCAGTTTACCCGGACAGACAGATAGCAATCAGCCCCAGCATTTT. This chain connects TRBV28 to TRBJ1-5, with a possible D match to TRBD1 (6 bases). Germline CDR1 is MDHEN and CDR2 is SYDVKM. CDR3 size: 17 residues. V was trimmed by 2 bases and J by 0 bases, leaving 14 bases between them.

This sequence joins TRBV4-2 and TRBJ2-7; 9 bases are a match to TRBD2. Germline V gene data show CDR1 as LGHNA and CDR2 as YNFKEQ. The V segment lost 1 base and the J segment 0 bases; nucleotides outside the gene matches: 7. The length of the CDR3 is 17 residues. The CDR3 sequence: CASSQGGLAISSYEQYF. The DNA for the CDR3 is TGTGCCAGCAGCCAAGGGGGACTAGCCATATCCTCCTACGAGCAGTACTTC.

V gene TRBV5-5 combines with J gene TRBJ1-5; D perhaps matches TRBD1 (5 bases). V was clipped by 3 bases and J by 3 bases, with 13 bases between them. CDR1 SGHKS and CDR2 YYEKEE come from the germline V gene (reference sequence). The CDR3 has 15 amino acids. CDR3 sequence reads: CASSSQGRPNQPQHF. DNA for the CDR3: TGTGCCAGCAGCTCCCAGGGCCGCCCCAATCAGCCCCAGCATTTT.

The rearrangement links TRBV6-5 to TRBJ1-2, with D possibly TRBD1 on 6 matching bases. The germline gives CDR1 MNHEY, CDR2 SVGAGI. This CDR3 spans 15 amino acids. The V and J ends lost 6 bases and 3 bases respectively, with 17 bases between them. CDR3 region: CASRAPTGDYYGYTF. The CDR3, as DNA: TGTGCCAGCAGGGCCCCGACAGGCGATTACTATGGCTACACCTTC.

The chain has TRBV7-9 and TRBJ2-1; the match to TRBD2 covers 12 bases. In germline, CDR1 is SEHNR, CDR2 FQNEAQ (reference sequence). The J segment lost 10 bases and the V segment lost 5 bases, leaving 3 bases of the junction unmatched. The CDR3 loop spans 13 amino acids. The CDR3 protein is CASSLLAGGEQFF. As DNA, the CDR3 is TGTGCCAGCAGCCTACTAGCGGGAGGCGAGCAGTTCTTC.

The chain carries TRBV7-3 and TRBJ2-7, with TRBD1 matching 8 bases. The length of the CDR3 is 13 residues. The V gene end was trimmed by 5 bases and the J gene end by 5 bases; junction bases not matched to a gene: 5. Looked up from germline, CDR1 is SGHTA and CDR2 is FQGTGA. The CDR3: CASSQRTGNEQYF. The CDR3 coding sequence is TGTGCCAGCAGCCAGAGGACAGGGAACGAGCAGTACTTC.

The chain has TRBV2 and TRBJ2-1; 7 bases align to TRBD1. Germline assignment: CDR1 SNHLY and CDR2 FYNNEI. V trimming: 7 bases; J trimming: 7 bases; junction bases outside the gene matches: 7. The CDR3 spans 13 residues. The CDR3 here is CASTTGIGNEQFF. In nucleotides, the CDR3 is TGTGCCAGCACGACAGGGATAGGGAATGAGCAGTTCTTC.

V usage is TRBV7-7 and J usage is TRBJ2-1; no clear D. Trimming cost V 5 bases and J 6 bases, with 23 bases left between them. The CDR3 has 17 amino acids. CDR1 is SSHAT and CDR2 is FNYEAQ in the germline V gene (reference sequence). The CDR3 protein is CASSHVATDLDFNEQFF. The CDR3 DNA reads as TGTGCCAGCAGCCACGTTGCTACTGACCTAGACTTCAATGAGCAGTTCTTC.

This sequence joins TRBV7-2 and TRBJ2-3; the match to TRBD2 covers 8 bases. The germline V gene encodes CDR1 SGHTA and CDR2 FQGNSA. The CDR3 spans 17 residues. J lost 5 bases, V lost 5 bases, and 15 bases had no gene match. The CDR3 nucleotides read TGTGCCAGCAGCCGTCTAGGGGGTATAGCGGGGCTAGATACGCAGTATTTT. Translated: CASSRLGGIAGLDTQYF.

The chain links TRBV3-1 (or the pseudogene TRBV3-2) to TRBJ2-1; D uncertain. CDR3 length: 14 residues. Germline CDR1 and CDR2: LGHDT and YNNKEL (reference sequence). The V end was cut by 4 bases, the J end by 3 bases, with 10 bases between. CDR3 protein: CASSPVSFYNEQFF. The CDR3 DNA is TGTGCCAGCAGCCCAGTAAGTTTCTACAATGAGCAGTTCTTC.

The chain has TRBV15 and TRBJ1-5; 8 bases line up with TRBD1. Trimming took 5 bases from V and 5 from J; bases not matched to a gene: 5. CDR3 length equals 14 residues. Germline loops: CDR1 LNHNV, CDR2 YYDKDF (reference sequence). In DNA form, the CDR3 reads TGTGCCACCAGCGTCGACAGGGGTTATCAGCCCCAGCATTTT. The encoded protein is CATSVDRGYQPQHF.

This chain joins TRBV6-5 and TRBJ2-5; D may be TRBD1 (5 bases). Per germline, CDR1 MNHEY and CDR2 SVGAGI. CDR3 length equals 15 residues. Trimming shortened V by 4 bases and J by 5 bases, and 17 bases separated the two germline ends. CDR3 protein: CASSSPRRGSETQYF. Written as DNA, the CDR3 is TGTGCCAGCAGTTCCCCAAGAAGGGGATCGGAGACCCAGTACTTC.

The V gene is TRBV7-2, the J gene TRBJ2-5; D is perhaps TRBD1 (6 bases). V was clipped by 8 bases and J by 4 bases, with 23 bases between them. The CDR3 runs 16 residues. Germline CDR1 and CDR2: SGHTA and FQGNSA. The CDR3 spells CASRHPATGGGETQYF. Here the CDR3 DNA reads TGTGCCAGCCGCCACCCCGCGACAGGAGGTGGAGAGACCCAGTACTTC.